This T cell receptor beta chain was sequenced for a study of early T cells in non-severe SARS-CoV-2 infection. J gave up 7 bases and V 5 bases, and 4 bases lay outside the gene matches. Per the germline V gene, CDR1 is SGHRS and CDR2 is YFSETQ. The CDR3 loop spans 13 amino acids. The study's findings and limits: The study's VDJdb matching favored anti-spike CD8 responses and missed private and CD4 specificities.

Individual cDNA molecules were tagged with unique molecular identifiers, the study reported. One entry per CDR3 protein results from TCRdb running MiXCR on the 5' RACE reads. This repertoire shows approximately 52,000 distinct CDR3 sequences, 8% found once; its top ten account for about a tenth. This clonotype was seen many times. Its specificity is unknown. The specimen sequenced was whole blood. The chain joins TRBV5-1 to TRBJ1-4; 8 bases are shared with TRBD1. The receptor was isolated from an adult who was a healthcare worker with PCR-confirmed SARS-CoV-2 infection or an uninfected control (not recorded which). The CDR3 DNA reads TGCGCCAGCAGTGAGGGACAGGTTGAAAAACTGTTTTTT. Encoded protein: CASSEGQVEKLFF.